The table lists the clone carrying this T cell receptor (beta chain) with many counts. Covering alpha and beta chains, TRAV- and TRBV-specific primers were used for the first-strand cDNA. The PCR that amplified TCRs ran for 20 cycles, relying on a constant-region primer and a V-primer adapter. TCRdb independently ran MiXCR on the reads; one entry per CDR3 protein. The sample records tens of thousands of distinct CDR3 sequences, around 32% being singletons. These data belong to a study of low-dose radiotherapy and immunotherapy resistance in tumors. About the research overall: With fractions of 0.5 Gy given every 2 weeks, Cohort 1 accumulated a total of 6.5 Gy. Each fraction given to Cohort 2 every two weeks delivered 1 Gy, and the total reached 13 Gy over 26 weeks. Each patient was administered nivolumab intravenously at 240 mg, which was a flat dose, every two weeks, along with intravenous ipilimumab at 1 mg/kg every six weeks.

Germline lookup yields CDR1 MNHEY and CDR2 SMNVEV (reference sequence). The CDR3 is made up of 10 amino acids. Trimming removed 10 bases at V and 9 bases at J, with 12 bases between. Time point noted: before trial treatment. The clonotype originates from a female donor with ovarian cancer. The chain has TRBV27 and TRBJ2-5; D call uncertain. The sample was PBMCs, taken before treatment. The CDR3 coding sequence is TGTGCCATCCCCCCGGTAGCCCAGTACTTC. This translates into CAIPPVAQYF.